Listed here are 15 T cell receptor beta chains from one sample, sequenced in a study of OX40 agonist ivuxolimab in advanced cancers. The library was obtained by the immunoSEQ multiplex PCR assay. TCRdb re-hosts the immuneACCESS table, in-frame sequences only. Its copies lack some clones; in the studies checked, an unresolved V gene accounts for under half of them, and the cause for the rest is not known. Recorded for this sample are about 39,000 clones; roughly four fifths of them occurred a single time. The ten biggest clones cover approximately 2.4% of the sample. This sample comprised CD4+ or CD8+ T cells sorted from blood, obtained in a trial of the OX40 agonist ivuxolimab. These receptors all come from an adult with an advanced solid tumor such as melanoma, head and neck, liver or kidney cancer.

The rearrangement links TRBV21-1 to TRBJ2-4; the table's D call of TRBD1 was not tested on the DNA. TRBV21-1 has pseudogene status. CDR3 length: 18 amino acids. The CDR3 DNA sequence: TGTGCCAGCAGCGAAAGGAAGCAGGGGGCAGGGGCCAAAAACATTCAGTACTTC. Protein: CASSERKQGAGAKNIQYF.

The chain is built from TRBV18 and TRBJ1-1, with TRBD1 matching over 8 bases. Trimming removed 6 bases from V and 0 bases from J; junction bases left unmatched: 15. Germline V CDR1 and CDR2: KGHSH, LQKENI. The CDR3 has 18 residues. The CDR3 bases are TGTGCCAGCTCCCACCAGCGACAGGGGAGAAATTTGAACACTGAAGCTTTCTTT. The encoded protein is CASSHQRQGRNLNTEAFF. Supplemented by reference TRBV18 and TRBJ1-1, the full variable domain reads NAGVMQNPRHLVRRRGQEARLRCSPMKGHSHVYWYRQLPEEGLKFMVYLQKENIIDESGMPKERFSAEFPKEGPSILRIQQVVRGDSAAYFCASSHQRQGRNLNTEAFFGQGTRLTVV.

This sequence joins TRBV5-5 and TRBJ1-5; 9 bases align to TRBD1. Germline CDR1 SGHKS, CDR2 YYEKEE (reference sequence). Unmatched junction bases numbered 10, after V lost 5 bases and J lost 7 bases. CDR3 size: 15 residues. CDR3 in amino acids: CASSPRTGERQPQHF. CDR3 nucleotide sequence: TGTGCCAGCAGTCCCCGGACAGGGGAGAGGCAGCCCCAGCATTTT.

The V gene is TRBV27, the J gene TRBJ1-1, with D maybe TRBD1 (5 bases). Deletions cut 5 bases from V and 6 bases from J, with 13 bases between. Germline loops: CDR1 MNHEY, CDR2 SMNVEV (reference sequence). The CDR3 has 13 amino acids. CDR3 DNA: TGTGCCAGCAGTCGGCCGGGGGGTTCTGAAGCTTTCTTT. Amino acid sequence: CASSRPGGSEAFF.

CDR3 nucleotides: TGTGCCAGCAGCTTGGGGACAGCCAGCTCCTACGAGCAGTACTTC. As protein: CASSLGTASSYEQYF. The chain couples TRBV7-2 to TRBJ2-7; 7 bases match TRBD1. Germline V gene lookup returns CDR1 SGHTA and CDR2 FQGNSA. CDR3 size: 15 residues. Trimming took 3 bases from V and 0 from J; bases not matched to a gene: 5.

J is TRBJ2-1 and V is TRBV7-6; unclear D gene. V was trimmed by 1 base and J by 5 bases, leaving 9 bases between them. Germline V gene sequence: CDR1 SGHVS, CDR2 FNYEAQ. The CDR3 has 14 amino acids. The CDR3 region is CASSLGQIHNEQFF. The CDR3 DNA follows: TGTGCCAGCAGCTTAGGGCAGATTCACAATGAGCAGTTCTTC.

This clone was seen a handful of times. The chain carries TRBV7-3 and TRBJ2-1, with D possibly being TRBD2 (5 bases). V lost 5 bases and J 3 bases, leaving 11 bases between the germline ends. Germline CDR1 reads SGHTA; CDR2 reads FQGTGA. The CDR3 consists of 14 residues. CDR3 in amino acids: CASSPTADYNEQFF. The CDR3 nucleotides read TGTGCCAGCAGCCCTACAGCGGACTACAATGAGCAGTTCTTC. Together with reference TRBV7-3 and TRBJ2-1, the CDR3 gives the full variable domain: GAGVSQTPSNKVTEKGKYVELRCDPISGHTALYWYRQSLGQGPEFLIYFQGTGAADDSGLPNDRFFAVRPEGSVSTLKIQRTERGDSAVYLCASSPTADYNEQFFGPGTRLTVL.

The chain employs TRBV2 and TRBJ2-5, with 7 bases lining up with TRBD2. Germline V CDR1 and CDR2: SNHLY, FYNNEI. The ends lost 1 base at V and 0 bases at J; junction bases unmatched: 5. The CDR3 is 16 residues long. The CDR3: CASSEGEGAYQETQYF. DNA for the CDR3: TGTGCCAGCAGTGAAGGGGAGGGCGCCTACCAAGAGACCCAGTACTTC. Variable domain in full (rest from reference TRBV2 and TRBJ2-5): EPEVTQTPSHQVTQMGQEVILRCVPISNHLYFYWYRQILGQKVEFLVSFYNNEISEKSEIFDDQFSVERPDGSNFTLKIRSTKLEDSAMYFCASSEGEGAYQETQYFGPGTRLLVL.

This clone was counted a single time. V usage is TRBV4-1 and J usage is TRBJ2-1, with 12 bases that match TRBD2. The CDR3 has 15 amino acids. Germline CDR1 MGHRA, CDR2 YSYEKL. J gave up 7 bases and V 5 bases, and 6 bases lay outside the gene matches. The CDR3 reads CASSVMLAGGNEQFF. The CDR3 DNA follows: TGCGCCAGCAGCGTAATGCTAGCGGGGGGGAATGAGCAGTTCTTC.

CDR3 sequence (DNA): TGTGCCAGCAGTTCGCGAACAGGGACCGAGCAGTACGTC. Translation: CASSSRTGTEQYV. The V call is TRBV27, the J call TRBJ2-7; possibly TRBD1 for D (6 bases). Trimming cost V 4 bases and J 6 bases, with 13 bases left between them. The CDR3 spans 13 residues. Looked up from germline, CDR1 is MNHEY and CDR2 is SMNVEV (reference sequence).

V gene TRBV5-1 combines with J gene TRBJ2-3; D unresolved. The CDR3 runs to 13 residues. Germline V lookup: CDR1 SGHRS, CDR2 YFSETQ. Trimming took 4 bases from V and 2 from J, leaving 8 bases between them. CDR3 sequence (DNA): TGCGCCAGCAGCATCGGACCCACAGATACGCAGTATTTT. It encodes CASSIGPTDTQYF.

The genes are TRBV2 and TRBJ2-3; maybe TRBD2 (6 bases). Trimming took off 2 bases at V and 5 bases at J, with 11 bases between the two ends. Germline V gene sequence: CDR1 SNHLY, CDR2 FYNNEI. The CDR3 consists of 14 residues. The CDR3, as DNA: TGTGCCAGCAGTGAACTGACTAGGCAAGATACGCAGTATTTT. Its translation is CASSELTRQDTQYF.

This chain links TRBV6-6 with TRBJ1-5, with D perhaps matching TRBD1 (5 bases). The length of the CDR3 is 14 residues. V lost 5 bases, J lost 13 bases, and 21 bases lay in between. Germline values: CDR1 MNHNY, CDR2 SVGAGI (reference sequence). The CDR3 reads CASSTLTSSGAQHF. CDR3 coding DNA: TGTGCCAGCAGTACCCTGACATCCTCCGGGGCTCAGCATTTT.

Here the CDR3 DNA reads TGTGCCAGCAGCTTGGATAACGGACAGGGCAATTCACCCCTCCACTTT. It codes for CASSLDNGQGNSPLHF. The chain couples TRBV5-4 to TRBJ1-6; 8 nucleotides agree with TRBD1. The junction had 6 bases not matched to a gene; V was cut back by 0 bases and J by 7 bases. CDR3 length equals 16 residues. Germline V CDR1 and CDR2: SGHNT, YYREEE (reference sequence). The entire variable domain, with the rest obtained from reference TRBV5-4 and TRBJ1-6, is as follows: ETGVTQSPTHLIKTRGQQVTLRCSSQSGHNTVSWYQQALGQGPQFIFQYYREEENGRGNFPPRFSGLQFPNYSSELNVNALELDDSALYLCASSLDNGQGNSPLHFGNGTRLTVT.

Regarding this clone: Its ends do not fully match the called genes, so a read error is possible. This chain joins TRBV5-4 and TRBJ2-7, with D unclear. The CDR3 covers 14 residues. CDR1 is SGHNT and CDR2 is YYREEE in the germline V gene (reference sequence). The CDR3 loop is CTSSLDMSSYEQYF. The CDR3 DNA sequence: TGTACCAGCAGTTTGGATATGAGCTCCTACGAGCAGTACTTC. Based on the CDR3 plus reference TRBV5-4 and TRBJ2-7, the full variable domain is ETGVTQSPTHLIKTRGQQVTLRCSSQSGHNTVSWYQQALGQGPQFIFQYYREEENGRGNFPPRFSGLQFPNYSSELNVNALELDDSALYLCTSSLDMSSYEQYFGPGTRLTVT.